This T cell receptor (beta chain) was profiled in a study of cytotoxic CD8 clonotypes in ibrutinib-treated CLL. The overall study: The patients, roughly ten relapsed/refractory and approximately 15 treatment-naive, included about 18 who were IGHV unmutated. Partial response occurred in some 25 patients and complete response in 2; at median around 66 months, about 14 remained remitted and roughly 12 progressed.

Measured with immunoSEQ multiplex PCR; TCRdb has only the in-frame clones, and not every one. The sample includes 250,000 to 350,000 clones, approximately 76% of them seen just once. Germline CDR1 is SGHRS and CDR2 is YFSETQ. V lost 4 bases and J lost 0, with 8 bases in between. CDR3 length equals 14 residues. Study-level points and caveats: T-cell clonality at baseline went above that of age-matched healthy donors and rose and fell with circulating CD8+ T-cell counts. Elevated clonality accompanied ibrutinib response, with a return toward baseline values at progression.

This clone was observed a few times. The antigen remains undetermined. The chain recombines TRBV5-1 with TRBJ2-4; possibly TRBD1 for D (6 bases). Sequencing was performed on PBMCs, taken at disease progression, from a patient treated with ibrutinib. This TCR was sampled from a human donor with chronic lymphocytic leukemia. The DNA for the CDR3 is TGCGCCAGCAGCACACAGGGAGCCAAAAACATTCAGTACTTC. Amino acid sequence: CASSTQGAKNIQYF.